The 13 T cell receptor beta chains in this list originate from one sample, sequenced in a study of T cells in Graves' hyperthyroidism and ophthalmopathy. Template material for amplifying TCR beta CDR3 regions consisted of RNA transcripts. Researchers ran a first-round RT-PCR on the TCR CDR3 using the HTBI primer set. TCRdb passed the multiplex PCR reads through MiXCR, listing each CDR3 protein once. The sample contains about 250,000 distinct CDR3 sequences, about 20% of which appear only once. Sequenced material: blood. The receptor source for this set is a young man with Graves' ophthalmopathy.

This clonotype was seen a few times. The CDR3 region has the DNA TGTGCCAGCAGGCACAGGGGGAACCCCTACGAGCAGTACTTC. Residues: CASRHRGNPYEQYF. This chain joins TRBV6-2 or TRBV6-3 and TRBJ2-7, with TRBD1 matching over 8 bases. The CDR3 loop spans 14 amino acids. CDR1 is MNHEY and CDR2 is SVGEGT in the germline V gene. V was pared by 6 bases and J by 2 bases, with 6 bases of the junction left unmatched.

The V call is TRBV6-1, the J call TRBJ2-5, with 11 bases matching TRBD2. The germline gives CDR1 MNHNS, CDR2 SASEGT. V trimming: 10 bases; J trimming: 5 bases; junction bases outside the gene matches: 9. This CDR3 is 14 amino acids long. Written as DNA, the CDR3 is TGTGCCACCAATGGGCTAGCGGGAGGCGAGACCCAGTACTTC. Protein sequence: CATNGLAGGETQYF.

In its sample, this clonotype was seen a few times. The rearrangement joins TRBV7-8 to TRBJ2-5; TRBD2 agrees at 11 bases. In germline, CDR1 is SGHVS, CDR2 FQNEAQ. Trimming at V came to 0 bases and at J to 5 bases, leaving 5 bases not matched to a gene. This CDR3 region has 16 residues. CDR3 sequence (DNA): TGTGCCAGCAGCTTAGCAGTAGCGGGAGGGCGGGAGACCCAGTACTTC. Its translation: CASSLAVAGGRETQYF.

This CDR3 is CASSPGLAGEQYF. DNA of the CDR3: TGTGCCAGCAGCCCGGGACTAGCGGGCGAGCAGTACTTC. The chain joins TRBV3-1 to TRBJ2-7, with 12 positions matching TRBD2. V shed 4 bases, J shed 6 bases, and the junction held 1 base outside the gene matches. The length of the CDR3 is 13 residues. Germline V lookup: CDR1 LGHDT, CDR2 YNNKEL (reference sequence).

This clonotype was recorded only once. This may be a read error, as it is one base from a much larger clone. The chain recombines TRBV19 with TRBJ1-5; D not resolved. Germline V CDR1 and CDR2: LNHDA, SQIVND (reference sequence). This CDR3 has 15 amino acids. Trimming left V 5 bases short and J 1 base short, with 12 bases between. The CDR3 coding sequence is TGTGCCAGTAGTGGCGGGGAAATGAGCAATCAGCCCCAGCATTTT. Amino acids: CASSGGEMSNQPQHF.

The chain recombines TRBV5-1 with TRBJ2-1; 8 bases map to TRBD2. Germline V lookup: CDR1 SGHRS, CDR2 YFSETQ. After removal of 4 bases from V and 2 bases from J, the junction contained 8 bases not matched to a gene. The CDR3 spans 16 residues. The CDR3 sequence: CASSLQTSVTYNEQFF. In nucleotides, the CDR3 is TGCGCCAGCAGCCTTCAGACTAGCGTGACCTACAATGAGCAGTTCTTC.

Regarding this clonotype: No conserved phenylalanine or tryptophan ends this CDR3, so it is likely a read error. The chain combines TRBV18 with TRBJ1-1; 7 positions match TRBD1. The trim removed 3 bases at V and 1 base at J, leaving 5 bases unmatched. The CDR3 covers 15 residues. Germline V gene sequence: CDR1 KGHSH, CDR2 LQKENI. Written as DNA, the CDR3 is TGTGCCAGCTCACCCGCGACAGGGCGGAACACTGAAGCTTTCCTT. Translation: CASSPATGRNTEAFL.

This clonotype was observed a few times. The CDR3: CAWSGGGLVDEQYF. CDR3 DNA: TGTGCCTGGAGTGGGGGTGGACTAGTGGACGAGCAGTACTTC. The V gene is TRBV30, the J gene TRBJ2-7; 7 bases map to TRBD2. CDR3 length: 14 residues. V lost 1 base, J lost 5 bases, and 8 bases stayed unmatched. CDR1 and CDR2 (germline): GTSNPN, SVGIG (reference sequence).

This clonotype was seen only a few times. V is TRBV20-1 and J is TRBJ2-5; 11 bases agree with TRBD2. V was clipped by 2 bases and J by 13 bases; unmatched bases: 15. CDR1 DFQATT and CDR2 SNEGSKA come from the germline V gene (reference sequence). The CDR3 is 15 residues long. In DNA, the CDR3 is TGCAGTGCTAGATCGGGTGCTAGCGGGAGGTCGGGGGGGTACTTC. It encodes CSARSGASGRSGGYF.

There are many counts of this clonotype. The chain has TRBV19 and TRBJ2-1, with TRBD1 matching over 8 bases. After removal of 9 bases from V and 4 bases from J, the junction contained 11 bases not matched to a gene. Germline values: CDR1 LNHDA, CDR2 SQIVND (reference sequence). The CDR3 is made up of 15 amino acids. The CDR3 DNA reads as TGTGCCAGCCATAAGGCAGGGGGCGGATACAATGAGCAGTTCTTC. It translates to CASHKAGGGYNEQFF.

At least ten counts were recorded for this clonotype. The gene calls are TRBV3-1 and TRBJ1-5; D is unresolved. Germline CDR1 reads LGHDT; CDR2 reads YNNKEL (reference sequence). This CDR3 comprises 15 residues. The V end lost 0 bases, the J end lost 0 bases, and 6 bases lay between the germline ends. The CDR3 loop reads CASSQDLSSNQPQHF. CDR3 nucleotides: TGTGCCAGCAGCCAAGATCTCTCTAGCAATCAGCCCCAGCATTTT.

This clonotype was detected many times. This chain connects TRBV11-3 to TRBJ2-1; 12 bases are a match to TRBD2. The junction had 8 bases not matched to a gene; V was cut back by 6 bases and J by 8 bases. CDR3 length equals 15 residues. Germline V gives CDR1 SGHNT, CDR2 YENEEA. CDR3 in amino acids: CASSSGTSGFDEQFF. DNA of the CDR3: TGTGCCAGCAGTTCCGGGACTAGCGGGTTCGATGAGCAGTTCTTC.

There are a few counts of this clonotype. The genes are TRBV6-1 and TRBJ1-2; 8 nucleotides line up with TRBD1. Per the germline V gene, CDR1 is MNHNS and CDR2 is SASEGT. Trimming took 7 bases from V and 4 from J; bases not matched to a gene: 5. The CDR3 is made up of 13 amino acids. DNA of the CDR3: TGTGCCAGCACCCCGGACAGGGCCTATGGCTACACCTTC. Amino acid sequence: CASTPDRAYGYTF.